This entry lists 25 T cell receptor beta chains sequenced from one sample in a study of shared clonotypes between healthy human individuals. Repertoires were generated with immunoSEQ multiplex PCR, while TCRdb's copy carries only in-frame clones and drops some. The profile covers under 2,500,000 clones, with approximately 94% appearing a single time and approximately 0.13% taken by the ten largest. Sequenced sample: naive CD4+ T cells sorted from blood. The subset is: CD45RA+ positively selected. The receptors were gathered from a man younger than 30 in good health.

The rearrangement joins TRBV6-1 to TRBJ2-1; 12 bases line up with TRBD2. CDR3 length: 18 amino acids. The V gene's germline CDR1 is MNHNS and CDR2 SASEGT. V lost 2 bases and J lost 2; bases outside the gene matches: 7. The CDR3 spells CASSEMASGGGAYNEQFF. As DNA, the CDR3 is TGTGCCAGCAGTGAAATGGCTAGCGGGGGGGGCGCCTACAATGAGCAGTTCTTC.

This chain connects TRBV2 to TRBJ2-3; 10 bases agree with TRBD2. Trimming took 6 bases from V and 1 from J; bases not matched to a gene: 4. Germline lookup yields CDR1 SNHLY and CDR2 FYNNEI. The CDR3 extends over 15 amino acids. The CDR3 nucleotides read TGTGCCAGCAGAATAGCGGGGGGTCGCACAGATACGCAGTATTTT. Protein sequence: CASRIAGGRTDTQYF.

The J gene is TRBJ2-2, the V gene TRBV4-3, with D possibly TRBD1 on 5 matching bases. Germline-derived CDR1 and CDR2 are LGHNA and YSLEER. V lost 0 bases, J lost 6 bases, and 8 bases lay in between. The CDR3 runs 14 residues. CDR3 amino acids: CASSQEVQAGELFF. CDR3 coding DNA: TGCGCCAGCAGCCAAGAGGTACAGGCCGGGGAGCTGTTTTTT.

The J gene is TRBJ2-2, the V gene TRBV27; unclear D gene. CDR3 length: 13 amino acids. V was shortened by 4 bases and J by 3 bases, with 6 bases between the two germline ends. Germline V gene sequence: CDR1 MNHEY, CDR2 SMNVEV (reference sequence). The CDR3 here is CASSSTDTGELFF. CDR3 nucleotides: TGTGCCAGCAGTTCCACAGACACCGGGGAGCTGTTTTTT.

On this clone: The sample contains more than one DNA sequence encoding this CDR3. The chain uses TRBV7-9 and TRBJ2-7; TRBD1 matches at 8 bases. V lost 5 bases, J lost 2 bases, and 5 bases stayed unmatched. Germline CDR1 and CDR2: SEHNR and FQNEAQ (reference sequence). This CDR3 spans 14 amino acids. The CDR3 region has the DNA TGTGCCAGCAGCCGAGGACAGGGCGCCTACGAGCAGTACTTC. Its protein product is CASSRGQGAYEQYF.

About this clone itself: In the same sample, other DNA sequences code for this CDR3. The chain is built from TRBV2 and TRBJ2-3; D unclear. The V end was cut by 6 bases, the J end by 4 bases, with 8 bases between. The CDR3 is 12 amino acids. The germline V gene has CDR1 SNHLY and CDR2 FYNNEI. The CDR3 loop reads CASRPLADTQYF. CDR3 DNA sequence: TGTGCCAGCAGACCCCTGGCAGATACGCAGTATTTT.

J is TRBJ1-2 and V is TRBV5-4; maybe TRBD1 (5 bases). Trimming stripped 0 bases from V and 4 bases from J, with 10 bases between. This CDR3 comprises 14 residues. CDR1 and CDR2 from the germline V gene are SGHNT and YYREEE (reference sequence). CDR3 in amino acids: CASSLVDSTYGYTF. The CDR3 DNA is TGTGCCAGCAGCTTGGTTGACAGCACCTATGGCTACACCTTC.

The sample holds one count of this clone. V usage is TRBV6-6 and J usage is TRBJ2-1; D is unresolved. The CDR3 has 16 residues. Trimming took 5 bases from V and 0 from J, leaving 14 bases between them. Germline V gives CDR1 MNHNY, CDR2 SVGAGI (reference sequence). The CDR3 protein is CASSISTAASYNEQFF. The CDR3 DNA is TGTGCCAGCAGTATCTCAACTGCAGCCTCCTACAATGAGCAGTTCTTC.

The V call is TRBV15, the J call TRBJ2-3; 7 nucleotides line up with TRBD2. The CDR3 totals 17 residues. The germline gives CDR1 LNHNV, CDR2 YYDKDF (reference sequence). V lost 6 bases and J lost 3; bases outside the gene matches: 15. This chain's CDR3 is CATSLLNAGDDTDTQYF. The CDR3 nucleotides are TGTGCCACCAGTTTACTAAATGCGGGGGATGATACAGATACGCAGTATTTT.

The rearrangement uses TRBV4-1 and TRBJ2-6; 7 bases map to TRBD1. Trimming at V came to 2 bases and at J to 0 bases, leaving 4 bases not matched to a gene. The CDR3 loop spans 17 amino acids. The germline V gene has CDR1 MGHRA and CDR2 YSYEKL. Written as DNA, the CDR3 is TGCGCCAGCAGCCAACCGGGACAGAGCTCTGGGGCCAACGTCCTGACTTTC. Translating it yields CASSQPGQSSGANVLTF.

This rearrangement joins TRBV15 to TRBJ2-1; 9 bases align to TRBD2. Germline-derived CDR1 and CDR2 are LNHNV and YYDKDF (reference sequence). The CDR3 is 13 amino acids. V lost 6 bases to trimming and J lost 5 bases; unmatched junction nucleotides: 2. The CDR3 bases are TGTGCCACCAGGACTAGCGGCAACAATGAGCAGTTCTTC. Residues: CATRTSGNNEQFF.

This clone was counted a few times. The rearrangement joins TRBV27 to TRBJ2-5; tentatively, D is TRBD1 or TRBD2 (5 bases each). V gave up 5 bases and J gave up 5 bases, with 18 bases separating them. CDR1 is MNHEY, CDR2 SMNVEV, per germline (reference sequence). The CDR3 loop spans 15 amino acids. CDR3 nucleotide sequence: TGTGCCAGCAGTCCCTCGGGACCTAGGGCGGAGACCCAGTACTTC. It is translated as CASSPSGPRAETQYF.

The J gene is TRBJ2-7, the V gene TRBV7-9, with D maybe TRBD2 (6 bases). CDR1 and CDR2 (germline): SEHNR, FQNEAQ (reference sequence). This CDR3 has 12 residues. V shed 5 bases and J shed 4 bases, with 9 bases lying between them. CDR3 sequence reads: CASSRAGYEQYF. The DNA of the CDR3 is TGTGCCAGCAGCCGGGCGGGATACGAGCAGTACTTC.

The V gene is TRBV2, the J gene TRBJ1-5; possibly TRBD1 for D (5 bases). Germline V gene lookup returns CDR1 SNHLY and CDR2 FYNNEI. V was trimmed by 10 bases and J by 4 bases, leaving 20 bases between them. The CDR3 extends over 15 amino acids. CDR3 nucleotides: TGTGCCACCTCGAGGGGTGGGATCGGGAATCAGCCCCAGCATTTT. Protein sequence: CATSRGGIGNQPQHF.

This clone was seen once. This chain uses TRBV2 with TRBJ2-5; D possibly corresponds to TRBD2 (6 bases). CDR3 size: 14 residues. Per the germline V gene, CDR1 is SNHLY and CDR2 is FYNNEI. V lost 7 bases and J lost 5, with 17 bases in between. CDR3 loop: CASTEHGAGETQYF. CDR3 nucleotide sequence: TGTGCCAGCACGGAGCACGGGGCGGGGGAGACCCAGTACTTC.

V gene TRBV30 combines with J gene TRBJ1-6; D not resolved. Germline values: CDR1 GTSNPN, CDR2 SVGIG (reference sequence). The CDR3 is made up of 13 amino acids. V shed 2 bases and J shed 9 bases, with 11 bases lying between them. The CDR3 reads CAWSSQMSSPLHF. Here the CDR3 DNA reads TGTGCCTGGAGTAGTCAGATGAGTTCACCCCTCCACTTT.

Remarks on this clone: Other DNA variants within this sample encode the same CDR3. The chain recombines TRBV25-1 with TRBJ1-6; 9 bases agree with TRBD1. CDR3 length equals 17 residues. V shed 5 bases, J shed 0 bases, and the junction held 5 bases outside the gene matches. From germline, CDR1 is MGHDK and CDR2 SYGVNS. The DNA for the CDR3 is TGTGCCAGCAGTACCGGGACAGGGAGCTCCTATAATTCACCCCTCCACTTT. It yields the protein CASSTGTGSSYNSPLHF.

The chain has TRBV4-3 and TRBJ2-1, with 11 positions matching TRBD1. The junction had 3 bases not matched to a gene; V was cut back by 2 bases and J by 3 bases. The CDR3 consists of 16 residues. Germline V gene sequence: CDR1 LGHNA, CDR2 YSLEER. The CDR3 reads CASSQSDRGLYNEQFF. The CDR3 DNA reads as TGCGCCAGCAGCCAATCGGACAGGGGGCTCTACAATGAGCAGTTCTTC.

This chain joins TRBV5-1 and TRBJ1-5; a weak D match, TRBD1 (5 bases). CDR3 length equals 14 residues. V lost 4 bases and J 5 bases, leaving 13 bases between the germline ends. Germline assignment: CDR1 SGHRS and CDR2 YFSETQ. The DNA for the CDR3 is TGCGCCAGCAGCCAAGACAGCCTGGATCAGCCCCAGCATTTT. Translation gives CASSQDSLDQPQHF.

This chain links TRBV6-5 with TRBJ1-1, with TRBD1 identical over 7 bases. This CDR3 comprises 14 residues. The ends lost 6 bases at V and 6 bases at J; junction bases unmatched: 10. Germline V gene data show CDR1 as MNHEY and CDR2 as SVGAGI. The DNA of the CDR3 is TGTGCCAGCAGCGCAGGGGGGAAGGGTTCTGAAGCTTTCTTT. This sequence encodes CASSAGGKGSEAFF.

In this sample, this clone turned up once. The CDR3 coding sequence is TGTGCCAGCAGCCCACGGGGGACCGCCTACAATGAGCAGTTCTTC. Translating it yields CASSPRGTAYNEQFF. The rearrangement uses TRBV9 and TRBJ2-1, with D tentatively TRBD2 (6 bases). V was shortened by 4 bases and J by 2 bases, with 13 bases between the two germline ends. Per germline, CDR1 SGDLS and CDR2 YYNGEE. The CDR3 has 15 amino acids.

The rearrangement uses TRBV6-4 and TRBJ2-3; D call uncertain. Deletions cut 8 bases from V and 0 bases from J, with 12 bases between. CDR3 size: 14 residues. Germline CDR1 and CDR2: MRHNA and SNTAGT. The CDR3 region is CASLEVTSTDTQYF. CDR3 DNA sequence: TGTGCCAGCCTAGAGGTGACTAGCACAGATACGCAGTATTTT.

This chain uses TRBV9 with TRBJ1-4; unclear D gene. The CDR3 has 14 amino acids. Germline V gives CDR1 SGDLS, CDR2 YYNGEE. Trimming removed 3 bases at V and 3 bases at J, with 9 bases between. The CDR3 coding sequence is TGTGCCAGCAGCGAGGGTGCCTCTAATGAAAAACTGTTTTTT. It yields the protein CASSEGASNEKLFF.

The chain recombines TRBV6-1 with TRBJ1-2, with D maybe TRBD1 (6 bases). Trimming cost V 6 bases and J 7 bases, with 15 bases left between them. Germline V gene sequence: CDR1 MNHNS, CDR2 SASEGT. This CDR3 has 13 amino acids. CDR3 residues: CASSLDRPAGYTF. The DNA for the CDR3 is TGTGCCAGCAGCCTTGACAGGCCCGCTGGCTACACCTTC.

This rearrangement joins TRBV5-4 to TRBJ2-2; no definite D call. Germline V gene data show CDR1 as SGHNT and CDR2 as YYREEE (reference sequence). Deletions cut 3 bases from V and 6 bases from J, with 12 bases between. This CDR3 has 14 amino acids. The CDR3 DNA reads TGTGCCAGCAGCTCCAACGTGGGTCCCGGGGAGCTGTTTTTT. It encodes CASSSNVGPGELFF.